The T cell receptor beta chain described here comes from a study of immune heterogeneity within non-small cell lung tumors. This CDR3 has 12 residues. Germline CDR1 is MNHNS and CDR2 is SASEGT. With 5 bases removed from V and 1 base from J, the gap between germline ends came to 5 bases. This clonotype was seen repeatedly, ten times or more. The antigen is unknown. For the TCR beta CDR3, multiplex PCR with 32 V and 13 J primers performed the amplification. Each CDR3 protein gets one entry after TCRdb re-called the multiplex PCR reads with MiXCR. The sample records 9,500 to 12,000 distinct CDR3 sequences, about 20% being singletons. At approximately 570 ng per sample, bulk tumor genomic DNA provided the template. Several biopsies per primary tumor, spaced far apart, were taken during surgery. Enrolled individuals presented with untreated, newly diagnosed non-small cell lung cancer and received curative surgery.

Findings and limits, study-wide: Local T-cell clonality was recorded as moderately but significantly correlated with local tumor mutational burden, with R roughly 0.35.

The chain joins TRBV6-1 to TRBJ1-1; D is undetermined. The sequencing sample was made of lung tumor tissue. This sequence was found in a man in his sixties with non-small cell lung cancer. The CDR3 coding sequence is TGTGCCAGCAGTTCAGGGAACACTGAAGCTTTCTTT. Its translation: CASSSGNTEAFF.